This T cell receptor (beta chain) was obtained from a study of T cells in narcolepsy. Study information: Enrolled donors included narcolepsy type 1 or type 2 patients and healthy controls.

The germline CDR1 and CDR2 sequences are MDHEN and SYDVKM. V gave up 8 bases and J gave up 1 base, with 17 bases separating them. This CDR3 has 15 amino acids. The repertoire was sequenced with immunoSEQ multiplex PCR; TCRdb's copy has only in-frame clones and lacks some. Altogether roughly 20,000 clones are present, around 86% being singletons, with the ten largest covering approximately 1.7%. The count of this clone is one. Sequenced sample: memory (CD45RA-) CD4+ T cells from blood. The genes are TRBV28 and TRBJ1-2; no definite D call. This clonotype was obtained from a human donor in good health. The CDR3 here is CASGPADINNYGYTF. In DNA form, the CDR3 reads TGTGCCAGCGGGCCGGCAGACATAAATAACTATGGCTACACCTTC.